The T cell receptor (beta chain) described here comes from a study of cytomegalovirus exposure and HLA in healthy donors. In the PCR, 60 Vbeta and 13 Jbeta primers were used. The protocol was immunoSEQ multiplex PCR, while the TCRdb copy is restricted to in-frame clones and leaves out a portion. Of roughly 120,000 clones detected, roughly 80% appear once; the ten largest clones hold around 9.5%. Trimming shortened V by 2 bases and J by 4 bases, and 12 bases separated the two germline ends. Per the germline V gene, CDR1 is MGHDK and CDR2 is SYGVNS. This CDR3 is 15 amino acids long. The sequencing input was PBMCs. The sequence came from a female donor in good health and CMV-seropositive. The genes are TRBV25-1 and TRBJ1-5; weak D call: TRBD1 (5 bases). CDR3 sequence (DNA): TGTGCCAGCAGTGAAGCCCAGGGAACTAATCAGCCCCAGCATTTT. This encodes CASSEAQGTNQPQHF.